The following is a TCR beta chain sequence with its context. Its target is not known. Sequenced by immunoSEQ multiplex PCR; TCRdb stores in-frame clones only, minus some. The repertoire includes 150,000 to 200,000 clones, roughly 86% of them detected once, and roughly 1.6% sits in the top ten. Germline loops: CDR1 SEHNR, CDR2 FQNEAQ (reference sequence). The CDR3 extends over 13 amino acids. V was pared by 4 bases and J by 8 bases, with 14 bases between. This sample stems from a study of cytomegalovirus exposure and HLA in healthy donors. Study-level findings and limits: A list of approximately 160 TCR beta chains associated with cytomegalovirus was given.

These donors were members of the roughly 120-subject validation cohort, a group separate from the roughly 670-subject first cohort. The rearrangement uses TRBV7-9 and TRBJ1-1; no definite D call. Sequencing was performed on PBMCs. The TCR comes from a woman in her late teens or twenties in good health and CMV-seronegative. The CDR3 sequence: CASSSSGIQEAFF. The CDR3 nucleotides read TGTGCCAGCAGCTCCTCCGGGATACAAGAAGCTTTCTTT.